Described below is a single TCR beta chain sequence and its context. This clonotype was counted a few times. Its antigen is currently not known. Base qualities are not provided; no much larger clone lies one nucleotide away. The data belong to a study of T cells in Graves' hyperthyroidism and ophthalmopathy (dated by TCRdb to about 2019). Concerning the study at large: Peripheral blood samples were taken at the time of initial diagnosis, prior to any treatment. To identify distinguishing TCR V-J signatures, a discovery cohort of 90 to 100 patients was used, comprising 40 to 45 with Graves' ophthalmopathy and around 57 with stable Graves' hyperthyroidism. An independent validation cohort of 18 to 20 hyperthyroidism patients and roughly 16 patients who later progressed to ophthalmopathy tested prospective prediction of ophthalmopathy. The paper describes TCR Vbeta CDR3 sequencing of fewer than 150 peripheral blood samples, made up of 43 ophthalmopathy patients, approximately 76 hyperthyroidism patients and some 17 progressor patients. Following sampling, methimazole starting at 30 mg daily was given to hyperthyroidism patients, and high-dose intravenous methylprednisolone was given to ophthalmopathy patients. The study also compared thyroid tissue and blood T-cell repertoires from five or six Graves' hyperthyroidism patients. The 100 discovery patients were divided at random into training and test sets in a 7:3 ratio.

The germline V gene sets CDR1 to LGHNT and CDR2 to FRNRAP. The V and J ends are trimmed by 4 bases and 2 bases, leaving 13 bases between them. The CDR3 starts with the cysteine, ends with the phenylalanine, and has 15 residues. Here the CDR3 DNA is all that survives: 45 bases in frame from base 1. General study outcomes and caveats: A model built on a 13 V-J signature distinguished ophthalmopathy from stable hyperthyroidism, reaching 85% to 90% sensitivity and 81.08% specificity in cross-validation and 80%/75% in testing. In validation, the model predicted progression to ophthalmopathy with approximately 71% sensitivity and about 73% specificity, a median of 6.5 months before onset. Sample size was not statistically predetermined, and blinding of investigators to group allocation was not performed. Most expanded thyroid clonotypes (frequency above 0.001) were also detected in blood, suggesting blood repertoires may reflect thyroid immune responses.

Stable Graves' hyperthyroidism was defined as the absence of progression to ophthalmopathy over 18 months of follow-up. Hyperthyroidism patients were newly diagnosed, with disease duration under 2 months, and aged 18 to 65 years. Exclusion was applied to patients with uncontrolled infections, other autoimmune diseases, pregnancy or lactation. Clinical symptoms, serum thyroxine and TRAb, thyroid ultrasound, and orbital computed tomography formed the basis for the diagnoses. Ficoll-Paque density gradient centrifugation was used to isolate PBMCs from around 9.1 ml of fresh peripheral blood. Total RNA was extracted with Trizol reagent, and quality was checked on an Agilent 2100 Bioanalyzer. The TCR beta CDR3 regions were amplified from RNA transcripts. A first-round RT-PCR of the TCR CDR3 used the HTBI primer set with the Qiagen OneStep RT-PCR kit. The libraries were constructed in a second round of multiplex PCR and then size-selected and purified. Libraries were sequenced paired-end with 100 bp reads on an Illumina HiSeq2000. The published analysis was carried out like this. SOAPnuke was used to process the raw data, with reads discarded if the reads contained adapters or uncalled bases, had a mean Phred below 15, or lacked an exact constant-primer or identifier match. High-quality paired reads were merged using COPE v1.2.5, and each unique nucleotide sequence was defined as a clonotype. MiTCR v1.1 was used to align clonotypes to the IMGT TRBV, TRBD and TRBJ reference segments. Analysis was restricted to V-J combinations with a frequency above 0.0001, which covered roughly 99% of repertoires. The TCS score was defined as the ratio of F50 (clonal expansion) to E x V (chaos), calculated using BLOSUM62-based TCRdist between CDR3 peptides within each V-J. Welch's t-statistics and random forest reduced roughly 530 V-J features to 13, which were used in a naive Bayes classifier (R e1071). The raw public reads went through TCRdb reprocessing: fastp at Q25, MiXCR clone calling, in-frame beta chains kept. Rows are combined by CDR3 protein, so each entry shows the most common genes and DNA. The V and J calls follow TCRdb's processing rather than the paper's. Within this sample are roughly 570,000 distinct CDR3 sequences, with approximately 14% of them counted one time only. Together, the top ten hold around 7.3% of the sample.

Sequencing input: blood. The TCR comes from a woman between 25 and 40 years old with Graves' hyperthyroidism. The chain uses TRBV12-5 and TRBJ2-3; confidence is insufficient to name the D gene. The DNA sequence follows: TGTGCTAGTGGTTCGACGAGTTTGGACACAGATACGCAGTATTTT. Protein translation: CASGSTSLDTDTQYF. Here the CDR3 is joined to the reference TRBV12-5 and TRBJ2-3 genes, and the full variable domain is: DARVTQTPRHKVTEMGQEVTMRCQPILGHNTVFWYRQTMMQGLELLAYFRNRAPLDDSGMPKDRFSAEMPDATLATLKIQPSEPRDSAVYFCASGSTSLDTDTQYFGPGTRLTVL.